A selection of T cell receptor beta chains follows, all from one sample in a study of spatial heterogeneity in lung cancer. TCRdb redid the calling of the 5' RACE reads with MiXCR, one entry per CDR3 protein. The sample consists of 23,000 or so distinct CDR3 sequences, roughly 9.7% of them appearing once. Here the sequenced sample was PBMCs, taken at follow-up. The receptor source for this set is a male donor with early-stage non-small cell lung cancer. CDR3s include the opening cysteine and the closing phenylalanine or tryptophan. The D gene is left open where the match is weak. The size field is filled for only some rows; it gives once, few, many or a size class.

>TRBJ1-1|NA|TRBV4-2|few
CASSQEGGRGTEAFF
TGTGCCAGCAGCCAAGAGGGGGGGAGGGGCACTGAAGCTTTCTTT
>TRBJ1-1|NA|TRBV20-1|few
CSAGGSLTEAFF
TGCAGTGCGGGGGGCAGCCTAACTGAAGCTTTCTTT
>TRBJ2-2|TRBD1|TRBV5-6|once
CASSRDREAGELFF
TGTGCCAGCAGCCGGGACAGGGAGGCCGGGGAGCTGTTTTTT
>TRBJ2-7|TRBD2|TRBV4-1|NA
CASSQRGVAGTYEQYF
TGCGCCAGCAGCCAACGGGGGGTAGCGGGGACCTACGAGCAGTACTTC
>TRBJ1-6|TRBD1|TRBV11-2|NA
CAGSPGTAYNSPLHF
TGTGCCGGCAGCCCCGGGACAGCTTATAATTCACCCCTCCACTTT
>TRBJ2-3|TRBD2|TRBV5-1|NA
CASSLTSGGADTQYF
TGCGCCAGCAGCTTGACTAGCGGGGGTGCAGATACGCAGTATTTT
>TRBJ2-2|TRBD2|TRBV23-1|NA
CASSQSSGPRAGGTNTGELFF
TGCGCCAGCAGTCAATCTAGCGGCCCCCGGGCGGGGGGGACGAACACCGGGGAGCTGTTTTTT
>TRBJ1-6|TRBD1|TRBV5-5|many
CASRPTQGSPLHF
TGTGCCAGCAGACCTACACAGGGGTCACCCCTCCACTTT
>TRBJ1-1|NA|TRBV7-9|many
CASSLALPLDTEAFF
TGTGCCAGCAGCTTAGCCCTACCACTGGACACTGAAGCTTTCTTT
>TRBJ1-5|TRBD1|TRBV24-1|many
CATSDGQGATGQPQHF
TGTGCCACCAGTGACGGTCAGGGGGCGACTGGTCAGCCCCAGCATTTT
>TRBJ2-7|TRBD1|TRBV25-1|NA
CASTPPQGASYEQYF
TGTGCCAGCACCCCCCCCCAGGGGGCCTCCTACGAGCAGTACTTC
>TRBJ2-7|NA|TRBV9|NA
CASSVAADVSYEQYF
TGTGCCAGCAGCGTAGCAGCGGACGTATCCTACGAGCAGTACTTC
>TRBJ2-6|NA|TRBV6-6|many
CASSYGRGLGANVLTF
TGTGCCAGCAGTTACGGGCGAGGTCTGGGGGCCAACGTCCTGACTTTC
>TRBJ2-5|TRBD2|TRBV18|medium-sized
CASSPPLWDYIRQETQYF
TGTGCCAGCTCACCACCACTGTGGGACTATATTCGCCAAGAGACCCAGTACTTC
>TRBJ2-7|TRBD2|TRBV10-3|NA
CAIMSAGGTSSYEQYF
TGTGCCATCATGTCAGCCGGGGGGACGAGCTCCTACGAGCAGTACTTC
>TRBJ2-2|NA|TRBV11-2|few
CASSLNGGSNTGELFF
TGTGCCAGCAGCTTAAATGGCGGGTCGAACACCGGGGAGCTGTTTTTT
>TRBJ2-5|NA|TRBV6-5|few
CASSYWSSKEETQYF
TGTGCCAGCAGTTACTGGTCTAGCAAGGAAGAGACCCAGTACTTC
>TRBJ1-1|NA|TRBV7-9|NA
CASSLEGGYEAFF
TGTGCCAGCAGCTTAGAAGGGGGATATGAAGCTTTCTTT
>TRBJ2-2|TRBD2|TRBV20-1|many
CSARWGGTGELFF
TGCAGTGCTAGATGGGGGGGCACCGGGGAGCTGTTTTTT
>TRBJ1-4|NA|TRBV7-9|many
CASSLEQTTNEKLFF
TGTGCCAGCAGCTTAGAACAGACAACTAATGAAAAACTGTTTTTT
>TRBJ1-2|NA|TRBV6-2/TRBV6-3|once
CASSIPGIYGYTF
TGTGCCAGCAGTATTCCAGGGATTTATGGCTACACCTTC
>TRBJ1-4|NA|TRBV12-3/TRBV12-4|many
CASSLIEGEKLFF
TGTGCCAGCAGTTTAATAGAGGGTGAAAAACTGTTTTTT
>TRBJ1-5|TRBD1|TRBV20-1|few
CSAYTGTGVNQPQHF
TGCAGTGCCTATACCGGGACAGGGGTAAATCAGCCCCAGCATTTT
>TRBJ1-1|TRBD1|TRBV28|few
CASKGGQRNTEAFF
TGTGCCAGCAAGGGGGGACAGAGGAACACTGAAGCTTTCTTT
>TRBJ1-2|NA|TRBV6-5|many
CASSYTGGYTF
TGTGCCAGCAGTTATACTGGTGGCTACACCTTC
>TRBJ2-1|TRBD1|TRBV24-1|many
CATSDLGDRGYNEQFF
TGTGCCACCAGTGATTTAGGGGACAGGGGGTACAATGAGCAGTTCTTC
>TRBJ2-1|TRBD2|TRBV18|many
CASSQSGGLYNEQFF
TGTGCCAGCTCACAAAGCGGGGGCCTCTACAATGAGCAGTTCTTC